These T cell receptor beta chains were read from a single sample in a study of blood T cell repertoires in COVID-19. TCRdb keeps only in-frame clones here, not all; method: immunoSEQ multiplex PCR. The table lists under 250,000 clones, about 86% of them singletons. Input material: peripheral blood. These receptors all come from a man older than 75 with acute or convalescent COVID-19. Both conserved end residues are part of each CDR3. The size field is filled for only some rows; it gives once, few, many or a size class.

CDR3 protein: CASSQRRDGYTF; V gene: TRBV4-1; clone size: .; J gene: TRBJ1-2
CDR3 protein: CAWEPPGSPLHF; V gene: TRBV30; clone size: .; J gene: TRBJ1-6
CDR3 protein: CASSLAGNYEQYF; V gene: TRBV5-1; clone size: .; J gene: TRBJ2-7
CDR3 protein: CASSLEGGTEAFF; V gene: TRBV7-9; clone size: .; J gene: TRBJ1-1
CDR3 protein: CASSRGGGTGELFF; V gene: TRBV7-3; clone size: .; J gene: TRBJ2-2
CDR3 protein: CASSFGGRDTGELFF; V gene: TRBV6-5; clone size: .; J gene: TRBJ2-2
CDR3 protein: CASSLGQGAYNEQFF; V gene: TRBV5-1; clone size: few; J gene: TRBJ2-1
CDR3 protein: CASSLGSGSSSTDTQYF; V gene: TRBV7-9; clone size: .; J gene: TRBJ2-3
CDR3 protein: CASSLAVPGVTGELFF; V gene: TRBV5-1; clone size: .; J gene: TRBJ2-2
CDR3 protein: CASSYSDSGGPQHF; V gene: TRBV6-6; clone size: .; J gene: TRBJ1-5
CDR3 protein: CASSLTRTVYNSPLHF; V gene: TRBV7-8; clone size: once; J gene: TRBJ1-6
CDR3 protein: CASSPRGSDTGYNEQFF; V gene: TRBV18; clone size: .; J gene: TRBJ2-1
CDR3 protein: CASSMGQGAYLTF; V gene: TRBV19; clone size: .; J gene: TRBJ2-6
CDR3 protein: CASSAHRGSGNTIYF; V gene: TRBV6-5; clone size: .; J gene: TRBJ1-3
CDR3 protein: CASSSTGVTFYEQYF; V gene: TRBV3-1/TRBV3-2; clone size: .; J gene: TRBJ2-7
CDR3 protein: CASSLAQGATGELFF; V gene: TRBV5-4; clone size: .; J gene: TRBJ2-2
CDR3 protein: CASSPQRGPYNEQFF; V gene: TRBV19; clone size: .; J gene: TRBJ2-1
CDR3 protein: CASTNNPRDRGYSPLHF; V gene: TRBV28; clone size: once; J gene: TRBJ1-6
CDR3 protein: CATSDRGRNTDTQYF; V gene: TRBV24-1; clone size: .; J gene: TRBJ2-3
CDR3 protein: CASSRHYEQYF; V gene: TRBV3-1/TRBV3-2; clone size: .; J gene: TRBJ2-7
CDR3 protein: CATRVLAGGPDTQYF; V gene: TRBV6-5; clone size: .; J gene: TRBJ2-3
CDR3 protein: CASSTSGASYEQYF; V gene: TRBV6-5; clone size: .; J gene: TRBJ2-7
CDR3 protein: CASSLALQGPPYEQYF; V gene: TRBV7-6; clone size: once; J gene: TRBJ2-7
CDR3 protein: CASSLVVGTDNEKLFF; V gene: TRBV5-1; clone size: .; J gene: TRBJ1-4
CDR3 protein: CASRKPGGYNEQFF; V gene: TRBV7-9; clone size: .; J gene: TRBJ2-1
CDR3 protein: CASSPPGGVYNEQFF; V gene: TRBV18; clone size: .; J gene: TRBJ2-1
CDR3 protein: CASSPRGGLGYTF; V gene: TRBV6-5; clone size: .; J gene: TRBJ1-2
CDR3 protein: CASSPIAGVQEGEQYF; V gene: TRBV18; clone size: .; J gene: TRBJ2-7
CDR3 protein: CASSEEIAGEFF; V gene: TRBV2; clone size: .; J gene: TRBJ2-1
CDR3 protein: CASSANGLETQYF; V gene: TRBV2; clone size: .; J gene: TRBJ2-5
CDR3 protein: CASSQATGSYEQYF; V gene: TRBV4-1; clone size: many; J gene: TRBJ2-7
CDR3 protein: CASSIDPGQGHGYTF; V gene: TRBV19; clone size: .; J gene: TRBJ1-2
CDR3 protein: CASIQAGLRAYEQYF; V gene: TRBV11-2; clone size: .; J gene: TRBJ2-7
CDR3 protein: CASSYRGSRANYGYTF; V gene: TRBV6-5; clone size: .; J gene: TRBJ1-2
CDR3 protein: CASSFDSLVWQYF; V gene: TRBV12-3/TRBV12-4; clone size: few; J gene: TRBJ2-7
CDR3 protein: CASSRGDTQGARGYTF; V gene: TRBV5-1; clone size: .; J gene: TRBJ1-2
CDR3 protein: CASSLMSVVASGNTIYF; V gene: TRBV7-2; clone size: .; J gene: TRBJ1-3
CDR3 protein: CASSVSPGQGDYEQYF; V gene: TRBV5-6; clone size: .; J gene: TRBJ2-7
CDR3 protein: CASSPDRVNYGYTF; V gene: TRBV5-6; clone size: .; J gene: TRBJ1-2
CDR3 protein: CASRKRGLTNEKLFF; V gene: TRBV2; clone size: .; J gene: TRBJ1-4
CDR3 protein: CASSSTAEGYGYTF; V gene: TRBV6-5; clone size: .; J gene: TRBJ1-2
CDR3 protein: CASSLGTEETQYF; V gene: TRBV5-1; clone size: .; J gene: TRBJ2-5
CDR3 protein: CASTTSGSGEQYF; V gene: TRBV6-5; clone size: .; J gene: TRBJ2-7
CDR3 protein: CASSPPDRVPHLPQHF; V gene: TRBV28; clone size: .; J gene: TRBJ1-5
CDR3 protein: CASSPRQGGSTEAFF; V gene: TRBV14; clone size: .; J gene: TRBJ1-1
CDR3 protein: CASSSRGFSTDTQYF; V gene: TRBV5-1; clone size: .; J gene: TRBJ2-3
CDR3 protein: CATATGGNYGYTF; V gene: TRBV6-6; clone size: few; J gene: TRBJ1-2
CDR3 protein: CASSFPSARGPPTGELFF; V gene: TRBV5-8; clone size: .; J gene: TRBJ2-2
CDR3 protein: CASRGTATYEQYF; V gene: TRBV12-3/TRBV12-4; clone size: .; J gene: TRBJ2-7
CDR3 protein: CASSFQPGLERGEQFF; V gene: TRBV7-2; clone size: .; J gene: TRBJ2-1
CDR3 protein: CASSLAGLAGEQFF; V gene: TRBV7-2; clone size: .; J gene: TRBJ2-1
CDR3 protein: CASSQVGRRSGANVLTF; V gene: TRBV4-1; clone size: .; J gene: TRBJ2-6
CDR3 protein: CATSDLLKGDQYF; V gene: TRBV24-1; clone size: .; J gene: TRBJ2-5